This is a list of T cell receptor beta chains from one sample in a study of blood T cell repertoires in COVID-19. Sequencing was performed with immunoSEQ multiplex PCR; in TCRdb, only in-frame clones are kept and a portion is missing. This sample has a few hundred thousand clones, with 83% found just once. Source material: peripheral blood. Every receptor here comes from a woman aged 45-65 years with acute or convalescent COVID-19. The CDR3 runs from the conserved cysteine through the conserved F or W. The D gene is left open where the match is weak.

CDR3aa: CASSLGGQGDKTQYF; d_gene: TRBD1; j_gene: TRBJ2-5; v_gene: TRBV5-1
CDR3aa: CASTRQGLSGNTIYF; d_gene: TRBD1; j_gene: TRBJ1-3; v_gene: TRBV11-2
CDR3aa: CASSPTLAGGGDTQYF; d_gene: TRBD2; j_gene: TRBJ2-3; v_gene: TRBV4-2
CDR3aa: CAISEHQSGVSNYGYTF; d_gene: -; j_gene: TRBJ1-2; v_gene: TRBV10-3
CDR3aa: CASSRPRGQSYEQYF; d_gene: -; j_gene: TRBJ2-7; v_gene: TRBV5-4
CDR3aa: CASSDSRDGWTHNQPQHF; d_gene: -; j_gene: TRBJ1-5; v_gene: TRBV6-4
CDR3aa: CASSMRETQYF; d_gene: -; j_gene: TRBJ2-5; v_gene: TRBV19
CDR3aa: CASIERGGYGYTF; d_gene: -; j_gene: TRBJ1-2; v_gene: TRBV6-6
CDR3aa: CASSERGSYGYTF; d_gene: -; j_gene: TRBJ1-2; v_gene: TRBV25-1
CDR3aa: CAITSRGDEQYF; d_gene: TRBD2; j_gene: TRBJ2-7; v_gene: TRBV10-3
CDR3aa: CASAEGTGGIGELFF; d_gene: TRBD1; j_gene: TRBJ2-2; v_gene: TRBV7-9
CDR3aa: CASSLGGTIGKVLTF; d_gene: -; j_gene: TRBJ2-6; v_gene: TRBV7-9
CDR3aa: CASSRDRPSSGNTIYF; d_gene: TRBD1; j_gene: TRBJ1-3; v_gene: TRBV7-8
CDR3aa: CAVTGGNGTSGEQETQYF; d_gene: TRBD2; j_gene: TRBJ2-5; v_gene: TRBV10-3
CDR3aa: CASSPRGSTYNSPLHF; d_gene: -; j_gene: TRBJ1-6; v_gene: TRBV7-2
CDR3aa: CAWSNPGISSYEQYF; d_gene: -; j_gene: TRBJ2-7; v_gene: TRBV30
CDR3aa: CASSPKGIIYNEQFF; d_gene: -; j_gene: TRBJ2-1; v_gene: TRBV9
CDR3aa: CASSPGASGSSRTDTQYF; d_gene: TRBD2; j_gene: TRBJ2-3; v_gene: TRBV11-2
CDR3aa: CASSYTGTYGYTF; d_gene: -; j_gene: TRBJ1-2; v_gene: TRBV18
CDR3aa: CASSYTQQPGGPQHF; d_gene: -; j_gene: TRBJ1-5; v_gene: TRBV6-5
CDR3aa: CASSAGDYQPQHF; d_gene: -; j_gene: TRBJ1-5; v_gene: TRBV2
CDR3aa: CASSDLAGGYTF; d_gene: -; j_gene: TRBJ1-2; v_gene: TRBV10-1
CDR3aa: CASSFERERGNEQFF; d_gene: TRBD2; j_gene: TRBJ2-1; v_gene: TRBV5-4
CDR3aa: CASSLDSTYGYTF; d_gene: -; j_gene: TRBJ1-2; v_gene: TRBV7-2
CDR3aa: CASRVSGGADTQYF; d_gene: TRBD2; j_gene: TRBJ2-3; v_gene: TRBV2
CDR3aa: CASSAVTTNEKLFF; d_gene: -; j_gene: TRBJ1-4; v_gene: TRBV2
CDR3aa: CASMKGYSGELFF; d_gene: -; j_gene: TRBJ2-2; v_gene: TRBV6-5
CDR3aa: CASSRRGNQPQHF; d_gene: -; j_gene: TRBJ1-5; v_gene: TRBV27
CDR3aa: CASRGSSYEQFF; d_gene: -; j_gene: TRBJ2-1; v_gene: TRBV6-5
CDR3aa: CASSPTQNTEAFF; d_gene: -; j_gene: TRBJ1-1; v_gene: TRBV18
CDR3aa: CASSTTGNYGYTF; d_gene: -; j_gene: TRBJ1-2; v_gene: TRBV11-2
CDR3aa: CASSQGGTEAFF; d_gene: TRBD1; j_gene: TRBJ1-1; v_gene: TRBV3-1/TRBV3-2
CDR3aa: CASSSDRVIETQYF; d_gene: TRBD1; j_gene: TRBJ2-5; v_gene: TRBV11-2
CDR3aa: CASSLQGGGYTF; d_gene: -; j_gene: TRBJ1-2; v_gene: TRBV6-5
CDR3aa: CASSQRTSPYEQYF; d_gene: TRBD2; j_gene: TRBJ2-7; v_gene: TRBV3-1/TRBV3-2
CDR3aa: CASRGTDSNQPQHF; d_gene: TRBD1; j_gene: TRBJ1-5; v_gene: TRBV6-5
CDR3aa: CASSPTGLVKNEQFF; d_gene: TRBD2; j_gene: TRBJ2-1; v_gene: TRBV5-1
CDR3aa: CASSQRLAGGQGANVLTF; d_gene: TRBD2; j_gene: TRBJ2-6; v_gene: TRBV7-2
CDR3aa: CASTDYEKLFF; d_gene: -; j_gene: TRBJ1-4; v_gene: TRBV11-2
CDR3aa: CASSYSRDYNEQFF; d_gene: -; j_gene: TRBJ2-1; v_gene: TRBV6-5
CDR3aa: CAWRDLGEGQPQHF; d_gene: -; j_gene: TRBJ1-5; v_gene: TRBV30
CDR3aa: CASSVTSGSSDEQFF; d_gene: TRBD2; j_gene: TRBJ2-1; v_gene: TRBV6-5
CDR3aa: CASSLTQGSTEAFF; d_gene: -; j_gene: TRBJ1-1; v_gene: TRBV5-5
CDR3aa: CSVEGAQREGRNTGELFF; d_gene: TRBD2; j_gene: TRBJ2-2; v_gene: TRBV29-1
CDR3aa: CASIRGTADTEAFF; d_gene: TRBD1; j_gene: TRBJ1-1; v_gene: TRBV7-9
CDR3aa: CASSSRGRGNQPQHF; d_gene: -; j_gene: TRBJ1-5; v_gene: TRBV5-8
CDR3aa: CASSKTRGGGSPLHF; d_gene: -; j_gene: TRBJ1-6; v_gene: TRBV2
CDR3aa: CASSIDRTDTQYF; d_gene: -; j_gene: TRBJ2-3; v_gene: TRBV5-1
CDR3aa: CSVGGQALGGYTF; d_gene: TRBD1; j_gene: TRBJ1-2; v_gene: TRBV29-1
CDR3aa: CASSSRGINEQFF; d_gene: -; j_gene: TRBJ2-1; v_gene: TRBV7-7
CDR3aa: CASSPRADGYTF; d_gene: -; j_gene: TRBJ1-2; v_gene: TRBV6-5
CDR3aa: CASSPRREAEAFF; d_gene: -; j_gene: TRBJ1-1; v_gene: TRBV18
CDR3aa: CASRDRGNYGYTF; d_gene: TRBD1; j_gene: TRBJ1-2; v_gene: TRBV12-3/TRBV12-4
CDR3aa: CASSLKRGDQETQYF; d_gene: TRBD2; j_gene: TRBJ2-5; v_gene: TRBV5-4
CDR3aa: CATSETGRETQYF; d_gene: TRBD1; j_gene: TRBJ2-5; v_gene: TRBV24-1